The T cell receptor (beta chain) described here comes from a study of blood T cell repertoires in COVID-19. Study-wide context: Acute-phase and convalescent COVID-19 samples originated in the United States, Italy and Spain. Nucleic acid was either cDNA or gDNA, and it came from T cells, B-cell-depleted T cells, or PBMCs.

Authors' processing steps: Amplification of reference gene primers provided the estimated nucleated cell counts. Profiling relied on immunoSEQ multiplex PCR, and the TCRdb table lists in-frame clones only, not all of them. V, J and clone size reflect that table, while D and trimming were determined from the DNA. The repertoire includes about 210,000 clones, approximately 80% of them detected once, and roughly 8.7% sits in the top ten. Sequencing input: peripheral blood. This sequence originates from a man over 45 with active or convalescent COVID-19.

CDR3 nucleotide sequence: TGCGCCAGCAGCCCCTCTAGGGGGAGCGGAAACACCATATATTTT. This encodes CASSPSRGSGNTIYF. The gene calls are TRBV4-3 and TRBJ1-3; maybe TRBD1 (6 bases). CDR1 and CDR2 from the germline V gene are LGHNA and YSLEER. The CDR3 totals 15 residues. With 4 bases removed from V and 4 bases from J, the gap between germline ends came to 14 bases.